One and the same sample provided the 32 T cell receptor beta chains below, sequenced in a study of blood T cell repertoires in COVID-19. The data were produced by immunoSEQ multiplex PCR, yet TCRdb's version contains in-frame clones alone and is incomplete. This sample yields some 500,000 clones, of which 70% to 90% are seen a single time; roughly 8% belongs to the top ten. The sample was peripheral blood. These receptors were taken from a woman in her forties or fifties with COVID-19, enrolled during active disease.

The gene calls are TRBV11-2 and TRBJ1-6, with TRBD1 matching 7 bases. The germline V gene encodes CDR1 SGHAT and CDR2 FQNNGV. V lost 2 bases to trimming and J lost 6 bases; unmatched junction nucleotides: 10. This CDR3 region has 17 residues. DNA of the CDR3: TGTGCCAGCAGCTTATTTTTAAGGGGGCAAAGTAATTCACCCCTCCACTTT. It is translated as CASSLFLRGQSNSPLHF. The full variable domain, completed using reference TRBV11-2 and TRBJ1-6, is EAGVAQSPRYKIIEKRQSVAFWCNPISGHATLYWYQQILGQGPKLLIQFQNNGVVDDSQLPKDRFSAERLKGVDSTLKIQPAKLEDSAVYLCASSLFLRGQSNSPLHFGNGTRLTVT.

The genes are TRBV3-1 (or the pseudogene TRBV3-2) and TRBJ2-2, with 8 bases lining up with TRBD1. Germline loops: CDR1 LGHDT, CDR2 YNNKEL (reference sequence). This CDR3 has 16 amino acids. Trimming at V came to 2 bases and at J to 7 bases, leaving 9 bases not matched to a gene. This CDR3 is CASSQLGQGRHGELFF. The CDR3 DNA sequence: TGTGCCAGCAGCCAATTAGGACAGGGAAGACACGGGGAGCTGTTTTTT.

The V gene is TRBV28, the J gene TRBJ2-7; D possibly corresponds to TRBD2 (6 bases). The CDR3 is 15 amino acids. V dropped 6 bases and J dropped 3 bases, with 18 bases sitting between them. CDR1 is MDHEN and CDR2 is SYDVKM in the germline V gene. CDR3: CASSPAGFVSYEQYF. Written as DNA, the CDR3 is TGTGCCAGCAGCCCCGCGGGGTTTGTAAGCTACGAGCAGTACTTC. The full variable domain, in which reference TRBV28 and TRBJ2-7 provide the parts outside the CDR3, is DVKVTQSSRYLVKRTGEKVFLECVQDMDHENMFWYRQDPGLGLRLIYFSYDVKMKEKGDIPEGYSVSREKKERFSLILESASTNQTSMYLCASSPAGFVSYEQYFGPGTRLTVT.

The J gene is TRBJ1-4, the V gene TRBV25-1, with 8 bases matching TRBD1. The junction had 5 bases not matched to a gene; V was cut back by 0 bases and J by 8 bases. The CDR3 is 15 amino acids. Germline V gene data show CDR1 as MGHDK and CDR2 as SYGVNS. The DNA for the CDR3 is TGTGCCAGCAGTGAATACAGGACAGGGCCCGAAAAACTGTTTTTT. Its protein product is CASSEYRTGPEKLFF.

V gene TRBV19 combines with J gene TRBJ2-1; a weak D match, TRBD2 (5 bases). Germline CDR1 and CDR2: LNHDA and SQIVND (reference sequence). CDR3 size: 12 residues. V was cut by 5 bases and J by 13 bases, with 15 bases left in between. CDR3 coding DNA: TGTGCCAGTAGTCTCGAGGGCCCTTCTCAGTTCTTC. The encoded protein is CASSLEGPSQFF.

The V call is TRBV15, the J call TRBJ2-5; D possibly corresponds to TRBD2 (7 bases). The CDR3 has 17 amino acids. The germline V gene encodes CDR1 LNHNV and CDR2 YYDKDF (reference sequence). V was pared by 0 bases and J by 2 bases, with 16 bases between. The CDR3 DNA sequence: TGTGCCACCAGCAGAGATATGGGCGGGGGCCCACAAGAGACCCAGTACTTC. This codes for CATSRDMGGGPQETQYF.

This rearrangement joins TRBV11-3 to TRBJ2-1, with 11 bases aligning to TRBD2. CDR1 SGHNT and CDR2 YENEEA come from the germline V gene. The V segment lost 4 bases and the J segment 14 bases; nucleotides outside the gene matches: 13. This CDR3 is built from 15 residues. The CDR3 spells CASSWDSGGASFKFF. For the CDR3, the DNA is TGTGCCAGCAGCTGGGATAGCGGGGGGGCCAGTTTTAAGTTCTTC.

This chain joins TRBV28 and TRBJ2-1; no definite D call. The CDR3 loop spans 17 amino acids. Per the germline V gene, CDR1 is MDHEN and CDR2 is SYDVKM. The germline V and J ends were trimmed by 3 bases and 7 bases, with 22 bases remaining between them. The CDR3 DNA reads TGTGCCAGCAGTTTCAGCCCCGGAGCGAGACTTATTAATGAGCAGTTCTTC. It translates to CASSFSPGARLINEQFF.

This chain connects TRBV19 to TRBJ1-1, with a possible D match to TRBD1 (6 bases). Germline V lookup: CDR1 LNHDA, CDR2 SQIVND (reference sequence). Trimming stripped 5 bases from V and 4 bases from J, with 17 bases between. The CDR3 has 15 residues. The CDR3 is CASSPSKKGVTEAFF. Written as DNA, the CDR3 is TGTGCCAGTAGTCCGTCAAAGAAGGGGGTCACTGAAGCTTTCTTT.

This clone was recorded a few times. The chain joins TRBV19 to TRBJ1-2, with a tentative D call TRBD1 (6 bases). V shed 1 base and J shed 0 bases, with 15 bases lying between them. The CDR3 totals 17 residues. CDR1 and CDR2 from the germline V gene are LNHDA and SQIVND (reference sequence). CDR3 DNA sequence: TGTGCCAGTAGTATAGGGGCCAGGGGCACTACTAACTATGGCTACACCTTC. Its translation: CASSIGARGTTNYGYTF.

The table lists this clone with a few counts. V and J are TRBV5-6 and TRBJ2-2, with 9 bases fitting TRBD2. Germline V gene sequence: CDR1 SGHDT, CDR2 YYEEEE. This CDR3 region has 16 residues. With V trimmed by 6 bases and J by 3 bases, 9 bases remained unmatched. The CDR3 region is CASTSLIAGDTGELFF. The CDR3 coding sequence is TGTGCCAGCACCTCTTTGATAGCGGGGGACACCGGGGAGCTGTTTTTT. The full variable domain, completed using reference TRBV5-6 and TRBJ2-2, is DAGVTQSPTHLIKTRGQQVTLRCSPKSGHDTVSWYQQALGQGPQFIFQYYEEEERQRGNFPDRFSGHQFPNYSSELNVNALLLGDSALYLCASTSLIAGDTGELFFGEGSRLTVL.

This chain connects TRBV10-2 to TRBJ2-7; tentative D call: TRBD2 (6 bases). CDR1 is WSHSY and CDR2 is SAAADI in the germline V gene. V lost 6 bases and J 0 bases, leaving 9 bases between the germline ends. CDR3 size: 13 residues. The CDR3 bases are TGCGCCAGCAGCCCCGGGAGCTCCTACGAGCAGTACTTC. Translated: CASSPGSSYEQYF.

The chain is built from TRBV5-6 and TRBJ1-2; 7 bases are a match to TRBD1. Germline CDR1 SGHDT, CDR2 YYEEEE. Losses at the gene ends were 0 bases for V and 8 bases for J; bases not matched to a gene: 10. The CDR3 runs to 15 residues. The CDR3 region is CASSLDVGGGKGYTF. The CDR3 DNA follows: TGTGCCAGCAGCTTGGATGTAGGGGGCGGAAAGGGCTACACCTTC.

This clone was detected only once. This sequence joins TRBV19 and TRBJ1-5; 7 bases line up with TRBD1. The germline gives CDR1 LNHDA, CDR2 SQIVND (reference sequence). Trimming took 10 bases from V and 2 from J; bases not matched to a gene: 17. The length of the CDR3 is 17 residues. The CDR3 reads CATLRDSTFMGNQPQHF. DNA of the CDR3: TGTGCCACCCTCCGGGACAGCACCTTTATGGGCAATCAGCCCCAGCATTTT.

The chain is built from TRBV10-1 and TRBJ1-1; D not resolved. V lost 7 bases to trimming and J lost 11 bases, with 5 bases between them. The germline V gene encodes CDR1 WNHNN and CDR2 SYGVQD (reference sequence). There are 8 residues in the CDR3. The CDR3 spells CASMQAFF. In DNA, the CDR3 is TGCGCCAGCATGCAGGCTTTCTTT.

The chain is built from TRBV5-4 and TRBJ1-4, with 9 nucleotides matching TRBD1. CDR3 length equals 17 residues. Looked up from germline, CDR1 is SGHNT and CDR2 is YYREEE (reference sequence). V lost 1 base and J lost 5; bases outside the gene matches: 9. CDR3 amino acids: CASSLRVGGTGNEKLFF. In nucleotides, the CDR3 is TGTGCCAGCAGCTTGAGAGTTGGCGGGACAGGGAATGAAAAACTGTTTTTT.

J is TRBJ1-4 and V is TRBV2; TRBD1 matches 7 bases. The CDR3 extends over 13 amino acids. The V and J ends lost 5 bases and 10 bases, in that order; junction bases with no gene match: 7. Germline CDR1 and CDR2: SNHLY and FYNNEI. CDR3 DNA sequence: TGTGCCAGCAGTACCCGACAGGGCGGAAAACTGTTTTTT. Protein product: CASSTRQGGKLFF.

The chain has TRBV27 and TRBJ1-6; D possibly corresponds to TRBD1 (6 bases). This CDR3 has 15 residues. Germline assignment: CDR1 MNHEY and CDR2 SMNVEV (reference sequence). Deletions cut 4 bases from V and 15 bases from J, with 22 bases between. The CDR3 bases are TGTGCCAGCAGTTCCCCGACAGGATACCTTACAAGCCTCCACTTT. Protein: CASSSPTGYLTSLHF.

The V and J genes are TRBV5-4 and TRBJ2-3; 10 nucleotides line up with TRBD2. Germline lookup yields CDR1 SGHNT and CDR2 YYREEE (reference sequence). J gave up 6 bases and V 3 bases, and 13 bases lay outside the gene matches. The CDR3 is 17 amino acids. CDR3 sequence: CASSSRRSGGAGDTQYF. The CDR3, as DNA: TGTGCCAGCAGCTCCCGGCGGAGCGGGGGGGCCGGGGATACGCAGTATTTT.

The rearrangement uses TRBV4-1 and TRBJ2-1; possibly TRBD1 for D (7 bases). The CDR3 totals 18 residues. Looked up from germline, CDR1 is MGHRA and CDR2 is YSYEKL. The V gene lost 4 bases and the J gene lost 0 bases, with 19 bases spanning the gap. The CDR3 sequence is CASSRRSEGASSYNEQFF. The CDR3 nucleotides read TGCGCCAGCAGCCGTAGATCGGAGGGGGCGAGCTCCTACAATGAGCAGTTCTTC.

This chain uses TRBV5-6 with TRBJ2-3; D gene ambiguous. Germline-derived CDR1 and CDR2 are SGHDT and YYEEEE. Trimming left V 0 bases short and J 6 bases short, with 14 bases between. The CDR3 covers 15 residues. In DNA form, the CDR3 reads TGTGCCAGCAGCTTGGAACTACGACCTGAGGATACGCAGTATTTT. It codes for CASSLELRPEDTQYF.

The chain carries TRBV25-1 and TRBJ1-2; no clear D gene. CDR1 and CDR2 from the germline V gene are MGHDK and SYGVNS. The CDR3 is 14 amino acids. V lost 2 bases and J lost 0, with 7 bases in between. DNA of the CDR3: TGTGCCAGCAGTGAACCTCTAGCTAACTATGGCTACACCTTC. Protein sequence: CASSEPLANYGYTF.

There are a few counts of this clone. The chain couples TRBV13 to TRBJ2-2, with unresolved D. Germline V gene lookup returns CDR1 PRHDT and CDR2 FYEKMQ (reference sequence). The CDR3 is 13 amino acids. V dropped 5 bases and J dropped 4 bases, with 8 bases sitting between them. The CDR3 DNA follows: TGTGCCAGCAGCCAAAGCTCCACCGGGGAGCTGTTTTTT. Its translation: CASSQSSTGELFF. Full variable domain (outside the CDR3, taken from reference TRBV13 and TRBJ2-2): AAGVIQSPRHLIKEKRETATLKCYPIPRHDTVYWYQQGPGQDPQFLISFYEKMQSDKGSIPDRFSAQQFSDYHSELNMSSLELGDSALYFCASSQSSTGELFFGEGSRLTVL.

This chain joins TRBV24-1 and TRBJ2-5; 8 nucleotides align to TRBD2. The CDR3 sequence is 13 residues long. The germline V gene encodes CDR1 KGHDR and CDR2 SFDVKD. With 7 bases clipped from V and 5 bases from J, the junction kept 5 bases outside the gene matches. In DNA form, the CDR3 reads TGTGCCACCAGCGGGGGGGCCTCGGAGACCCAGTACTTC. As protein: CATSGGASETQYF.

The chain is built from TRBV12-3 or TRBV12-4 and TRBJ1-6, with D possibly being TRBD1 (5 bases). This CDR3 has 13 amino acids. Trimming took 5 bases from V and 10 from J, leaving 12 bases between them. This CDR3 reads CASSTGGVSPLHF. DNA of the CDR3: TGTGCCAGCAGTACGGGGGGGGTCTCACCCCTCCACTTT.

There are a few counts of this clone. This chain links TRBV30 with TRBJ1-2; D is perhaps TRBD1 (6 bases). This CDR3 region has 11 residues. V lost 5 bases to trimming and J lost 5 bases, with 9 bases between them. Germline V gives CDR1 GTSNPN, CDR2 SVGIG (reference sequence). The CDR3 DNA follows: TGTGCCTGGGGACAGTTTTATGGCTACACCTTC. Translation: CAWGQFYGYTF.

The gene calls are TRBV28 and TRBJ1-4, with 7 positions matching TRBD1. After removal of 3 bases from V and 8 bases from J, the junction contained 15 bases not matched to a gene. Germline values: CDR1 MDHEN, CDR2 SYDVKM. CDR3 length: 17 residues. The CDR3 sequence is CASSFGTDPRLEEKLFF. The CDR3 nucleotides read TGTGCCAGCAGTTTCGGGACAGACCCAAGGTTGGAGGAAAAACTGTTTTTT.

The V and J genes are TRBV5-1 and TRBJ1-2; 8 bases agree with TRBD1. Germline V gives CDR1 SGHRS, CDR2 YFSETQ. V shed 0 bases and J 1 base; nucleotides not matched to a gene: 8. The CDR3 totals 17 residues. CDR3 residues: CASSLGQGTRVNYGYTF. The CDR3 coding sequence is TGCGCCAGCAGCTTGGGACAGGGGACAAGAGTTAACTATGGCTACACCTTC.

V is TRBV6-5 and J is TRBJ2-5; 7 positions match TRBD2. The germline gives CDR1 MNHEY, CDR2 SVGAGI. With 6 bases clipped from V and 2 bases from J, the junction kept 6 bases outside the gene matches. The CDR3 has 14 amino acids. This chain's CDR3 is CASRGPSGQETQYF. In nucleotides, the CDR3 is TGTGCCAGCAGGGGGCCTAGCGGTCAAGAGACCCAGTACTTC.

The rearrangement links TRBV30 to TRBJ2-1; the match to TRBD2 covers 8 bases. The CDR3 sequence is 15 residues long. The V segment lost 3 bases and the J segment 4 bases; nucleotides outside the gene matches: 8. In germline, CDR1 is GTSNPN, CDR2 SVGIG (reference sequence). CDR3 nucleotide sequence: TGTGCCTGGAGCCCAATGGCGGGGGGATACAATGAGCAGTTCTTC. The encoded protein is CAWSPMAGGYNEQFF.

The count of this clone is one. The chain has TRBV5-1 and TRBJ2-3, with 8 bases lining up with TRBD2. After removal of 3 bases from V and 1 base from J, the junction contained 4 bases not matched to a gene. Germline CDR1 and CDR2: SGHRS and YFSETQ. The CDR3 contains 15 residues. CDR3 DNA: TGCGCCAGCAGCTCACTAGCGGCCCGCACAGATACGCAGTATTTT. It encodes CASSSLAARTDTQYF.

This sequence joins TRBV7-3 and TRBJ1-1, with TRBD1 as a possible D gene (6 bases). The germline gives CDR1 SGHTA, CDR2 FQGTGA. Trimming took 3 bases from V and 2 from J, leaving 13 bases between them. The CDR3 spans 15 residues. The CDR3 region is CASSLTGLTNTEAFF. The CDR3 region has the DNA TGTGCCAGCAGCTTGACAGGATTAACCAACACTGAAGCTTTCTTT.